These T cell receptor beta chains were read from a single sample in a study of cytomegalovirus exposure and HLA in healthy donors. Using immunoSEQ multiplex PCR, the repertoire was profiled, and TCRdb retains in-frame clones only, with some absent. The repertoire includes approximately 78,000 clones, about 66% of them detected once, and about 20% sits in the top ten. The sample consisted of PBMCs. These receptors all come from a man in his forties in good health and CMV-seropositive. The CDR3 runs from the conserved cysteine through the conserved F or W. D genes are given only for firm matches. Clone size is not always given. Where it is, it says once, few, many or a class for expanded clones.

few | TRBJ2-1 | TRBV5-1 | TRBD2 | CASSPGGFPYNEQFF | TGCGCCAGCAGCCCGGGGGGGTTCCCCTACAATGAGCAGTTCTTC
few | TRBJ2-7 | TRBV6-6 | NA | CASSYSQAYEQYF | TGTGCCAGCAGTTACTCCCAGGCCTACGAGCAGTACTTC
NA | TRBJ2-3 | TRBV9 | NA | CASSYAGTSTDTQYF | TGTGCCAGCAGCTATGCTGGGACTAGCACAGATACGCAGTATTTT
NA | TRBJ2-7 | TRBV30 | TRBD1 | CAWSGTGFNEQYF | TGTGCCTGGAGTGGGACAGGGTTTAACGAGCAGTACTTC
NA | TRBJ2-3 | TRBV30 | NA | CALRDFTDTQYF | TGTGCCTTGAGGGACTTTACAGATACGCAGTATTTT
NA | TRBJ1-1 | TRBV5-1 | TRBD1 | CASSPWGDRSEAFF | TGCGCCAGCAGCCCTTGGGGGGACAGAAGCGAAGCTTTCTTT
once | TRBJ2-1 | TRBV10-2 | TRBD2 | CASREAGGSYNEQFF | TGCGCCAGCAGGGAGGCGGGGGGCTCCTACAATGAGCAGTTCTTC
NA | TRBJ2-7 | TRBV7-3 | NA | CASSKGGGPSYEQYF | TGTGCCAGCAGCAAGGGGGGGGGACCGTCCTACGAGCAGTACTTC
NA | TRBJ2-5 | TRBV30 | NA | CAWTQGQETQYF | TGTGCCTGGACCCAGGGGCAAGAGACCCAGTACTTC
NA | TRBJ2-5 | TRBV5-1 | TRBD2 | CASSYSGGIQETQYF | TGCGCCAGCAGCTATAGCGGGGGGATCCAAGAGACCCAGTACTTC
NA | TRBJ2-7 | TRBV30 | NA | CAWESQTGYEQYF | TGTGCCTGGGAGTCGCAGACAGGCTACGAGCAGTACTTC
NA | TRBJ2-5 | TRBV6-6 | NA | CASCQARPERQETQYF | TGTGCCAGCTGCCAGGCCCGGCCAGAAAGACAAGAGACCCAGTACTTC
NA | TRBJ1-2 | TRBV12-5 | NA | CASGLATGGYTF | TGTGCTAGTGGTTTGGCGACGGGAGGCTACACCTTC
NA | TRBJ1-2 | TRBV10-3 | NA | CAISEPDSPKDGYTF | TGTGCCATCAGTGAACCGGACAGCCCAAAGGATGGCTACACCTTC
once | TRBJ1-4 | TRBV4-2 | TRBD1 | CASRRYGQGADEKLFF | TGTGCCAGCAGACGATATGGACAGGGGGCAGATGAAAAACTGTTTTTT
NA | TRBJ2-7 | TRBV2 | NA | CASSEQGTYEQYF | TGTGCCAGCAGTGAGCAGGGAACCTACGAGCAGTACTTC
few | TRBJ2-7 | TRBV6-5 | TRBD1 | CASSYSGTVYEQYF | TGTGCCAGCAGTTACTCTGGGACAGTCTACGAGCAGTACTTC
NA | TRBJ2-7 | TRBV5-1 | TRBD2 | CASSSGGGRDEQYF | TGCGCCAGCAGCTCCGGCGGGGGGCGGGACGAGCAGTACTTC
NA | TRBJ2-5 | TRBV15 | NA | CATSRADQETQYF | TGTGCCACCAGCAGGGCAGACCAAGAGACCCAGTACTTC
few | TRBJ1-1 | TRBV6-1 | NA | CASSEWGSLAFF | TGTGCCAGCAGTGAATGGGGCAGTCTGGCTTTCTTT
NA | TRBJ1-1 | TRBV29-1 | TRBD1 | CSARTGGGLGAEAFF | TGCAGCGCGAGGACAGGGGGCGGCCTCGGAGCTGAAGCTTTCTTT
NA | TRBJ2-7 | TRBV6-4 | NA | CASSLRGEPYEQYF | TGTGCCAGCAGTTTAAGAGGAGAACCGTACGAGCAGTACTTC
NA | TRBJ2-7 | TRBV14 | NA | CASSQLGRGNEQYF | TGTGCCAGCAGCCAGTTAGGCAGGGGAAACGAGCAGTACTTC
NA | TRBJ1-3 | TRBV28 | NA | CASSSTGTGNTIYF | TGTGCCAGCAGCAGTACAGGGACTGGAAACACCATATATTTT
NA | TRBJ1-1 | TRBV6-4 | NA | CASSVQGGTEAFF | TGTGCCAGCAGTGTACAGGGAGGGACTGAAGCTTTCTTT
many | TRBJ2-7 | TRBV19 | TRBD1 | CASSMTGQALEQYF | TGTGCCAGTAGTATGACTGGACAGGCCCTCGAGCAGTACTTC
NA | TRBJ1-4 | TRBV11-2 | NA | CASSPRHEKLFF | TGTGCCAGCAGCCCTAGACATGAAAAACTGTTTTTT
NA | TRBJ2-6 | TRBV29-1 | NA | CSVVLSGANVLTF | TGCAGCGTTGTTCTCTCTGGGGCCAACGTCCTGACTTTC
NA | TRBJ1-1 | TRBV13 | NA | CASSYYPTRGNTEAFF | TGTGCCAGCAGCTACTACCCTACCAGGGGGAACACTGAAGCTTTCTTT
NA | TRBJ1-4 | TRBV2 | NA | CASRLEGKLFF | TGTGCCAGCAGGTTGGAGGGGAAACTGTTTTTT
NA | TRBJ1-3 | TRBV9 | TRBD1 | CASSEGTGGTGNTIYF | TGTGCCAGCAGCGAGGGGACAGGGGGCACTGGAAACACCATATATTTT
NA | TRBJ1-2 | TRBV28 | TRBD1 | CASSSRGRGYTF | TGTGCCAGCAGTTCGAGGGGGCGTGGCTACACCTTC
NA | TRBJ2-5 | TRBV15 | NA | CATSREGAGAQETQYF | TGTGCCACCAGCAGAGAGGGGGCGGGGGCCCAAGAGACCCAGTACTTC
few | TRBJ1-1 | TRBV7-3 | NA | CASSHRAGGNTEAFF | TGTGCCAGCAGCCATCGGGCAGGAGGGAACACTGAAGCTTTCTTT
NA | TRBJ1-1 | TRBV30 | TRBD1 | CAWSVQGQSMNTEAFF | TGTGCCTGGAGTGTACAGGGACAGAGCATGAACACTGAAGCTTTCTTT
NA | TRBJ2-4 | TRBV6-1 | TRBD1 | CASSERGQFSLAKNIQYF | TGTGCCAGCAGTGAACGGGGACAGTTTAGCCTAGCCAAAAACATTCAGTACTTC
NA | TRBJ2-5 | TRBV5-6 | TRBD1 | CASRGQGAREAQYF | TGTGCCAGCAGAGGACAGGGAGCGAGGGAGGCCCAGTACTTC